This T cell receptor beta chain was recovered during a study of radiotherapy plus CTLA-4 blockade in lung cancer. General observations from the study: Reports state that early shifts in blood T cell clones, with interferon-beta, best predicted response.

This clone showed up just once. What it recognizes is unknown. Method: immunoSEQ multiplex PCR; TCRdb's copy keeps in-frame clones and lacks some. The data hold 49,000 or so clones, with 76% observed a single time. CDR1 is MDHEN and CDR2 is SYDVKM in the germline V gene. Trimming stripped 8 bases from V and 0 bases from J, with 13 bases between. The CDR3 runs 14 residues. Sequenced here: peripheral blood, sampled from a patient treated with radiotherapy plus ipilimumab. This TCR derives from a human donor with non-small cell lung cancer who had stable disease on radiotherapy plus ipilimumab. The V call is TRBV28, the J call TRBJ2-5; a possible D gene is TRBD1 (5 bases). CDR3 bases: TGTGCCAGCGCGGTTTGGACATACCAAGAGACCCAGTACTTC. Translated: CASAVWTYQETQYF.